This T cell receptor beta chain was sequenced during a study of CD8 T cells in Susac syndrome. With random hexamers, 0.5 to 1 ug RNA was reverse transcribed. The method of amplification for TCR beta CDR3 was immunoSEQ multiplex PCR, covering 54 Vbeta and 13 Jbeta. One entry per CDR3 protein results from TCRdb running MiXCR on the immunoSEQ multiplex PCR reads. The sample has about 210,000 distinct CDR3 sequences; 85% to 95% are singletons. This clonotype was seen only a few times. TCR beta sequencing was performed on blood CD8+ and CD4+ T cells. Those who served as multiple sclerosis controls were treatment-naive patients with stable or active relapsing-remitting disease. The CD8+ and CD4+ T cells were negatively isolated, with the TEMRA cells enriched by FACS. The receptor comes from a human donor with multiple sclerosis. Sequenced: CD4+ T cells from PBMCs.

The CDR3 spells CASSLGVNQPQHF. Written as DNA, the CDR3 is TGTGCCAGCAGTTTAGGAGTCAATCAGCCCCAGCATTTT. The rearrangement uses TRBV12-3 or TRBV12-4 and TRBJ1-5; no firm D call. The CDR3 is made up of 13 amino acids. V lost 1 base, J lost 3 bases, and 4 bases lay in between.